A selection of T cell receptor beta chains follows, all from one sample in a study of technical replicates of blood from a handful of donors. Clones were sequenced by immunoSEQ multiplex PCR, and TCRdb holds only the in-frame ones, with some missing. The sample records around 70,000 clones, 93% being singletons. Sequenced input: T cells isolated from PBMCs. The receptors here all came from a human donor in good health. The CDR3 runs from the conserved cysteine through the conserved F or W. A D gene is named only where the DNA matches it firmly. Only part of the rows carry a size: once, few, many, or a class if the clone is expanded.

clone_size	j_call	v_call	d_call	cdr3_nt	cdr3_aa
few	TRBJ2-6	TRBV2	NA	TGTGCCAGCAGTGCAGGGCCGATCTCTGGGGCCAACGTCCTGACTTTC	CASSAGPISGANVLTF
NA	TRBJ2-6	TRBV28	NA	TGTGCCAGCAGCTCCTTGGCGGGGCGTCGATCTGGGGCCAACGTCCTGACTTTC	CASSSLAGRRSGANVLTF
NA	TRBJ2-1	TRBV5-1	TRBD1	TGCGCCAGCAGCCTACAAACAGGGGGCAATGAGCAGTTCTTC	CASSLQTGGNEQFF
few	TRBJ1-1	TRBV4-1	TRBD1	TGCGCCAGCAGTCTCAGGGGGCAGGGGGACACTGAAGCTTTCTTT	CASSLRGQGDTEAFF
NA	TRBJ1-4	TRBV27	NA	TGTGCCAGCAGCCCGACAGCCATGTATGAAAAACTGTTTTTT	CASSPTAMYEKLFF
once	TRBJ1-2	TRBV5-1	NA	TGCGCCAGCAGCTTGTCCCAGGACTCAAACTATGGCTACACCTTC	CASSLSQDSNYGYTF
NA	TRBJ2-5	TRBV11-2	TRBD2	TGTGCCAGCAGGCTAGCGGGAGTTGAGACCCAGTACTTC	CASRLAGVETQYF
NA	TRBJ2-3	TRBV6-1	TRBD1	TGTGCCAGCAGTAACCCGGGACAGGGAGAAGATACGCAGTATTTT	CASSNPGQGEDTQYF
NA	TRBJ2-7	TRBV4-2	TRBD2	TGTGCCAGCAGCCAAGAAGGGACTAGCGGGACCTACGAGCAGTACTTC	CASSQEGTSGTYEQYF
NA	TRBJ2-1	TRBV7-7	TRBD2	TGTGCCAGCAGCACGGGACTAGCGGCATACAATGAGCAGTTCTTC	CASSTGLAAYNEQFF
NA	TRBJ1-3	TRBV7-9	NA	TGTGCCAGCTCCTCCGGGGGATACTCTGGAAACACCATATATTTT	CASSSGGYSGNTIYF
few	TRBJ2-5	TRBV18	TRBD1	TGTGCCAGCTCAAAACAGGGGATGGAGACCCAGTACTTC	CASSKQGMETQYF
NA	TRBJ1-6	TRBV6-6	NA	TGTGCCAGCACCCAGGGCGATTCACCCCTCCACTTT	CASTQGDSPLHF
NA	TRBJ2-1	TRBV11-2	TRBD2	TGTGCCAGCAGCCCCCCTGTGGGACTAGGAAATGAGCAGTTCTTC	CASSPPVGLGNEQFF
NA	TRBJ2-7	TRBV11-2	NA	TGTGCCAGCAGCGCGACAGCCATTTACGAGCAGTACTTC	CASSATAIYEQYF
NA	TRBJ2-3	TRBV4-2	TRBD2	TGTGCCAGCAGCCAACAGACTAGCGGGGGGTTAGATACGCAGTATTTT	CASSQQTSGGLDTQYF
once	TRBJ2-7	TRBV4-1	NA	TGCGCCAGCAGCCAAGTAAGGGGGAATTGGGAGCAGTACTTC	CASSQVRGNWEQYF
NA	TRBJ1-2	TRBV27	NA	TGTGCCAGCAGACCCTTAATTGCAGGGGCAGAAGGCTACACCTTC	CASRPLIAGAEGYTF
NA	TRBJ2-5	TRBV13	TRBD2	TGTGCTAGCAGCTCCTCACTAGCGGGAGAAGAGACCCAGTACTTC	CASSSSLAGEETQYF
NA	TRBJ1-1	TRBV9	NA	TGTGCCAGCAGAGAAACAGTGAACACTGAAGCTTTCTTT	CASRETVNTEAFF
NA	TRBJ2-6	TRBV4-1	NA	TGCGCCAGCAGCCCGGGTGTCTCTGGGGCCAACGTCCTGACTTTC	CASSPGVSGANVLTF
NA	TRBJ2-7	TRBV6-1	TRBD2	TGTGCCAGCAAGCAGGCGGGAGGGAACGAGCAGTACTTC	CASKQAGGNEQYF
NA	TRBJ1-2	TRBV11-3	TRBD1	TGTGCCAGCAGCTGGGCCGGGACAGACCTTAACTATGGCTACACCTTC	CASSWAGTDLNYGYTF
NA	TRBJ2-3	TRBV2	TRBD2	TGTGCCAGCAGTGTCGCGGGAGTGGGAGATACGCAGTATTTT	CASSVAGVGDTQYF
NA	TRBJ1-1	TRBV7-9	TRBD1	TGTGCCAGCAGCTTAACCAGGGACAGATACACTGAAGCTTTCTTT	CASSLTRDRYTEAFF
NA	TRBJ2-7	TRBV5-1	TRBD1	TGCGCCAGCAGATGGGACAGACGATCCGAGCAGTACTTC	CASRWDRRSEQYF
NA	TRBJ2-7	TRBV30	NA	TGTGCCTGGAGTGCGGGGACTTTCTACGAGCAGTACTTC	CAWSAGTFYEQYF
NA	TRBJ2-6	TRBV6-5	TRBD2	TGTGCCAGCAGTTACTCGGGAGGGGCTGGGGCCAACGTCCTGACTTTC	CASSYSGGAGANVLTF